Each of the 20 T cell receptor beta chains below was sequenced from the same sample in a study of blood T cell repertoires in COVID-19. Libraries were prepared by immunoSEQ multiplex PCR; TCRdb keeps only in-frame clonotypes and omits some of them. The table shows about 35,000 clones, with almost 90% occurring only once. Sequenced input: peripheral blood. The receptor set was obtained from an older woman with active COVID-19.

The chain links TRBV11-2 to TRBJ2-7; 8 bases agree with TRBD2. Looked up from germline, CDR1 is SGHAT and CDR2 is FQNNGV. The trim removed 7 bases at V and 4 bases at J, leaving 6 bases unmatched. The CDR3 runs to 13 residues. CDR3 nucleotide sequence: TGTGCCAGCACCTTCGGCGGGGGGTACGAGCAGTACTTC. Its protein is CASTFGGGYEQYF. Full variable domain (outside the CDR3, taken from reference TRBV11-2 and TRBJ2-7): EAGVAQSPRYKIIEKRQSVAFWCNPISGHATLYWYQQILGQGPKLLIQFQNNGVVDDSQLPKDRFSAERLKGVDSTLKIQPAKLEDSAVYLCASTFGGGYEQYFGPGTRLTVT.

This chain joins TRBV4-2 and TRBJ2-3; 8 nucleotides align to TRBD2. V was clipped by 4 bases and J by 8 bases; unmatched bases: 5. This CDR3 has 13 amino acids. CDR1 LGHNA and CDR2 YNFKEQ come from the germline V gene. CDR3 sequence (DNA): TGTGCCAGCAGCCCTACCGGGGGGGGTACGCAGTATTTT. Translating gives CASSPTGGGTQYF.

The chain couples TRBV9 to TRBJ1-1, with 11 bases that match TRBD1. There are 14 residues in the CDR3. The germline V gene has CDR1 SGDLS and CDR2 YYNGEE. The V and J ends lost 3 bases and 9 bases, in that order; junction bases with no gene match: 7. DNA of the CDR3: TGTGCCAGCAGCGAACGGGACAGGGGGAGGCAAGCTTTCTTT. Protein: CASSERDRGRQAFF.

This clone appeared a few times. The chain employs TRBV4-1 and TRBJ2-5, with 10 bases identical to TRBD2. The CDR3 consists of 15 residues. CDR1 is MGHRA, CDR2 YSYEKL, per germline. With V trimmed by 3 bases and J by 9 bases, 10 bases remained unmatched. CDR3 in DNA: TGCGCCAGCAGCCACGGGACTAGCGCTTCTGAGGCCCAGTACTTC. Translating it yields CASSHGTSASEAQYF.

The chain couples TRBV3-1 (or the pseudogene TRBV3-2) to TRBJ1-2; unclear D gene. This CDR3 spans 15 amino acids. V lost 4 bases and J 4 bases, leaving 16 bases between the germline ends. Looked up from germline, CDR1 is LGHDT and CDR2 is YNNKEL (reference sequence). Here the CDR3 DNA reads TGTGCCAGCAGCCGCACTGCCTTAAAACCCTATGGCTACACCTTC. Encoded protein: CASSRTALKPYGYTF.

The rearrangement uses TRBV6-1 and TRBJ1-4; D is uncertain. The ends were cut back, 2 bases at V and 5 bases at J, with 9 bases in the middle. The CDR3 has 14 residues. Germline CDR1 MNHNS, CDR2 SASEGT. CDR3 nucleotides: TGTGCCAGCAGTGAATGGGGAGTAAATGAAAAACTGTTTTTT. This sequence encodes CASSEWGVNEKLFF.

This chain links TRBV27 with TRBJ2-2, with 12 bases matching TRBD2. Germline trimming cut 7 bases from V and 8 bases from J; bases unmatched to any gene: 5. This CDR3 contains 14 residues. Germline CDR1 is MNHEY and CDR2 is SMNVEV (reference sequence). The CDR3 spells CASTSGGARGELFF. The CDR3 bases are TGTGCCAGCACTAGCGGGGGGGCTCGTGGGGAGCTGTTTTTT.

V gene TRBV24-1 combines with J gene TRBJ1-2; the D gene is possibly TRBD1 (6 bases). Germline-derived CDR1 and CDR2 are KGHDR and SFDVKD. Trimming removed 4 bases at V and 7 bases at J, with 21 bases between. The CDR3 runs to 16 residues. Here the CDR3 reads CATSDPREAGRGGYTF. The CDR3 DNA reads TGTGCCACCAGTGACCCGAGAGAAGCCGGCAGGGGTGGCTACACCTTC.

The V gene is TRBV6-1, the J gene TRBJ2-1; perhaps TRBD2 as D (6 bases). This CDR3 contains 13 residues. Germline V gene data show CDR1 as MNHNS and CDR2 as SASEGT. Trimming pared 1 base from V and 9 bases from J, leaving 10 bases between. CDR3 DNA sequence: TGTGCCAGCAGTGAAGGGGTGGGAGGTGAGCAGTTCTTC. Residues: CASSEGVGGEQFF.

This clone was recorded once. The genes are TRBV7-8 and TRBJ1-5; maybe TRBD1 (6 bases). The CDR3 contains 14 residues. Trimming cost V 1 base and J 5 bases, with 9 bases left between them. Germline CDR1 reads SGHVS; CDR2 reads FQNEAQ. CDR3 sequence (DNA): TGTGCCAGCAGCTTAGACAGGGTTGATCAGCCCCAGCATTTT. Protein product: CASSLDRVDQPQHF.

CDR3 coding DNA: TGTGCCAGTAGTATTGCACAGGGAGACTATGGCTACACCTTC. Translated: CASSIAQGDYGYTF. The rearrangement uses TRBV19 and TRBJ1-2, with D maybe TRBD1 (6 bases). The CDR3 is 14 residues long. V was pared by 3 bases and J by 3 bases, with 11 bases between. In germline, CDR1 is LNHDA, CDR2 SQIVND (reference sequence).

The chain combines TRBV2 with TRBJ2-1; TRBD1 aligns across 9 bases. This CDR3 region has 13 residues. V shed 5 bases and J 13 bases; nucleotides not matched to a gene: 9. CDR1 is SNHLY, CDR2 FYNNEI, per germline. The chain's CDR3 is CASSTGGAGRQFF. The CDR3 DNA reads as TGTGCCAGCAGTACAGGGGGCGCGGGTCGTCAGTTCTTC.

The V and J genes are TRBV11-2 and TRBJ1-2; 7 bases agree with TRBD1. The ends lost 5 bases at V and 7 bases at J; junction bases unmatched: 13. Germline CDR1 reads SGHAT; CDR2 reads FQNNGV. This CDR3 has 15 residues. In nucleotides, the CDR3 is TGTGCCAGCAGCCCCACGGCGACAGGGAGAAGTGGCTACACCTTC. Amino acid sequence: CASSPTATGRSGYTF.

This clone was picked up a small number of times. This chain joins TRBV28 and TRBJ2-7, with D tentatively TRBD1 (6 bases). Germline V gene lookup returns CDR1 MDHEN and CDR2 SYDVKM. The CDR3 sequence is 13 residues long. V was clipped by 5 bases and J by 3 bases, with 11 bases between them. The CDR3 here is CASSPQGYYEQYF. Written as DNA, the CDR3 is TGTGCCAGCAGTCCTCAGGGGTACTACGAGCAGTACTTC. The full variable domain, with the rest looked up from reference TRBV28 and TRBJ2-7, is DVKVTQSSRYLVKRTGEKVFLECVQDMDHENMFWYRQDPGLGLRLIYFSYDVKMKEKGDIPEGYSVSREKKERFSLILESASTNQTSMYLCASSPQGYYEQYFGPGTRLTVT.

The chain recombines TRBV5-4 with TRBJ2-7, with 8 bases matching TRBD2. The V segment lost 4 bases and the J segment 2 bases; nucleotides outside the gene matches: 2. The length of the CDR3 is 13 residues. CDR1 SGHNT and CDR2 YYREEE come from the germline V gene (reference sequence). The CDR3 nucleotides are TGTGCCAGCAGCCGCGGGGGGCCCTACGAGCAGTACTTC. Encoded protein: CASSRGGPYEQYF.

The V and J genes are TRBV6-5 and TRBJ2-7; 9 nucleotides match TRBD1. The CDR3 length is 15 residues. With 5 bases clipped from V and 5 bases from J, the junction kept 10 bases outside the gene matches. Looked up from germline, CDR1 is MNHEY and CDR2 is SVGAGI. In nucleotides, the CDR3 is TGTGCCAGCAGTAAAACAGGGGGCAGGGTCGACGAGCAGTACTTC. Protein product: CASSKTGGRVDEQYF.

The genes are TRBV6-5 and TRBJ2-7, with D perhaps TRBD2 (5 bases). The CDR3 loop spans 15 amino acids. Germline CDR1 MNHEY, CDR2 SVGAGI. Trimming removed 5 bases at V and 4 bases at J, with 18 bases between. CDR3 sequence (DNA): TGTGCCAGCAGTCCGGACTCCCCTTTTTATTACGAGCAGTACTTC. It translates to CASSPDSPFYYEQYF.

This sequence joins TRBV28 and TRBJ1-6, with 9 nucleotides matching TRBD1. CDR3 length: 14 amino acids. Germline trimming cut 5 bases from V and 9 bases from J; bases unmatched to any gene: 5. From germline, CDR1 is MDHEN and CDR2 SYDVKM. DNA for the CDR3: TGTGCCAGCAGTGGACAGGGGACTTTTTCACCCCTCCACTTT. Amino acids: CASSGQGTFSPLHF.

This chain uses TRBV9 with TRBJ2-1; D gene uncertain. Per the germline V gene, CDR1 is SGDLS and CDR2 is YYNGEE. V was pared by 0 bases and J by 2 bases, with 12 bases between. The length of the CDR3 is 16 residues. The CDR3 sequence: CASSVVEERPYNEQFF. The CDR3 region has the DNA TGTGCCAGCAGCGTAGTCGAGGAGCGCCCCTACAATGAGCAGTTCTTC.

In nucleotides, the CDR3 is TGTGCCAGCAGCCCCGGGACAGGGTATAATTCACCCCTCCACTTT. Translation gives CASSPGTGYNSPLHF. The rearrangement uses TRBV3-1 (or the pseudogene TRBV3-2) and TRBJ1-6; 9 bases are shared with TRBD1. Germline assignment: CDR1 LGHDT and CDR2 YNNKEL (reference sequence). The CDR3 has 15 residues. Unmatched junction bases numbered 2, after V lost 4 bases and J lost 4 bases.